This T cell receptor beta chain was obtained from a study of cytomegalovirus exposure and HLA in healthy donors. Germline loops: CDR1 MNHEY, CDR2 SVGAGI. The CDR3 runs 15 residues. The V gene end was trimmed by 2 bases and the J gene end by 1 base; junction bases not matched to a gene: 5. The PCR contained 60 Vbeta and 13 Jbeta primers. The method was immunoSEQ multiplex PCR; TCRdb's version includes in-frame clones alone and lacks a portion of them. The data contain 300,000 or so clones, about four fifths of them singletons. The sample taken for sequencing was PBMCs. This rearrangement joins TRBV6-5 to TRBJ2-7; 7 nucleotides align to TRBD2. This sequence originates from a woman in her forties in good health and CMV-seropositive. The CDR3 loop reads CASSYRGGRSYEQYF. CDR3 DNA: TGTGCCAGCAGTTACCGGGGAGGGAGATCCTACGAGCAGTACTTC.